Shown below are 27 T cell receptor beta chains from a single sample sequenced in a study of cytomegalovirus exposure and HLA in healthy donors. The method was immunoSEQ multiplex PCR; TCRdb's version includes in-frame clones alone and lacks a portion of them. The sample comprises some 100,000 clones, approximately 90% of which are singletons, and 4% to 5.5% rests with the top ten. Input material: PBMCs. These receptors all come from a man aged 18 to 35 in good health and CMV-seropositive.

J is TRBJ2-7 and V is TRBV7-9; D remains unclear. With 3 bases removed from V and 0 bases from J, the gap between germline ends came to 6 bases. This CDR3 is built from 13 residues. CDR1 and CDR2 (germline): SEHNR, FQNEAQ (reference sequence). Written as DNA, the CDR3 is TGTGCCAGCAGCTTGTGGCCCTCCTACGAGCAGTACTTC. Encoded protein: CASSLWPSYEQYF.

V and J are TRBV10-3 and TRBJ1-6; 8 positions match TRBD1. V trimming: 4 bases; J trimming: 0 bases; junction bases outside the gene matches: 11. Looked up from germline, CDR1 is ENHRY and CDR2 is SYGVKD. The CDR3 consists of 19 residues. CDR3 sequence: CAISVGQGSSNSYNSPLHF. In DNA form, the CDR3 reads TGTGCCATCAGTGTAGGACAGGGCAGTTCGAACTCCTATAATTCACCCCTCCACTTT.

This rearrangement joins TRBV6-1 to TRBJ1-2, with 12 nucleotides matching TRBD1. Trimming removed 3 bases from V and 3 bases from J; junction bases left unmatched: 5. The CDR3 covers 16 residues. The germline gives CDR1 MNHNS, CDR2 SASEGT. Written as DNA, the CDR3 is TGTGCCAGCAGTGATTGGGACAGGGGGCGCGACTATGGCTACACCTTC. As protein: CASSDWDRGRDYGYTF.

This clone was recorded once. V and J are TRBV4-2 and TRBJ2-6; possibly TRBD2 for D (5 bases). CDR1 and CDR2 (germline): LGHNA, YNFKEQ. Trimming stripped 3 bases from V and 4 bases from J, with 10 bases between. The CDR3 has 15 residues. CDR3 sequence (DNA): TGTGCCAGCAGCCAGGGAGTGGCCGGGGCCAACGTCCTGACTTTC. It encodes CASSQGVAGANVLTF.

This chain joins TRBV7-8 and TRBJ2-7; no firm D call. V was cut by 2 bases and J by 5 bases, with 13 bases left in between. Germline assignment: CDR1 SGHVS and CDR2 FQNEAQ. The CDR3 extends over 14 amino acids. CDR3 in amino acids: CASSLIALRDEQYF. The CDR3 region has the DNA TGTGCCAGCAGCTTAATAGCACTGAGAGACGAGCAGTACTTC.

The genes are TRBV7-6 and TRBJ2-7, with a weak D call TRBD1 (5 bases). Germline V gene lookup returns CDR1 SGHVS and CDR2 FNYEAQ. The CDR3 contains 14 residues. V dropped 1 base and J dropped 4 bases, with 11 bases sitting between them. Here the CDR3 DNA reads TGTGCCAGCAGCTTAGGACAGAATTCATACGAGCAGTACTTC. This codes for CASSLGQNSYEQYF.

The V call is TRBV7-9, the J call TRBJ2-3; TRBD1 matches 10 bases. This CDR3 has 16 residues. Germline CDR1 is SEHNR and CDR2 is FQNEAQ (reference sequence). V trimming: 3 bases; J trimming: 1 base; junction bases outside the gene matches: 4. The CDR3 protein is CASSFSGTGGTDTQYF. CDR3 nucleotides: TGTGCCAGCAGCTTTTCCGGGACAGGGGGCACAGATACGCAGTATTTT.

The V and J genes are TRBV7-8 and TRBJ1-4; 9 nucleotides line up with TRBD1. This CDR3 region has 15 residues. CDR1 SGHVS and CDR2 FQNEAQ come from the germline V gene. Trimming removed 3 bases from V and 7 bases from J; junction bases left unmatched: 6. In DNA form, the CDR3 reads TGTGCCAGCAGCTTGGGGACAGGGAAAGGTGAAAAACTGTTTTTT. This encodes CASSLGTGKGEKLFF.

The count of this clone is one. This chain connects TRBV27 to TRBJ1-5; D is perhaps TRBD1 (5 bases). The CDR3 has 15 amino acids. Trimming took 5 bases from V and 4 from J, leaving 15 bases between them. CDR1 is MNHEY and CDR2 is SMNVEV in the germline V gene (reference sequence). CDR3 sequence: CASSAGGGGNQPQHF. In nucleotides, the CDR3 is TGTGCCAGCAGTGCGGGGGGAGGCGGAAATCAGCCCCAGCATTTT.

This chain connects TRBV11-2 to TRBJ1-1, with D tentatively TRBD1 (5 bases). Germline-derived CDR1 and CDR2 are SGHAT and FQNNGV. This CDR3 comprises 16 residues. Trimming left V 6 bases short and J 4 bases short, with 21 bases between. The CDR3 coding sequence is TGTGCCAGCAGGGCCATCTCGACAGCCGGCGGCACTGAAGCTTTCTTT. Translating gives CASRAISTAGGTEAFF. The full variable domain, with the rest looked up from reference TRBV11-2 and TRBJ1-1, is EAGVAQSPRYKIIEKRQSVAFWCNPISGHATLYWYQQILGQGPKLLIQFQNNGVVDDSQLPKDRFSAERLKGVDSTLKIQPAKLEDSAVYLCASRAISTAGGTEAFFGQGTRLTVV.

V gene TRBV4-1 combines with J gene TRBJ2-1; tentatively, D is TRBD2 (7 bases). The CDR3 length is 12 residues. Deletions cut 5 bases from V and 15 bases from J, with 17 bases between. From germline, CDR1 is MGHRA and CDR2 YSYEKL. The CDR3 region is CASSATRGGLFF. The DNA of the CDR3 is TGCGCCAGCAGCGCCACGAGGGGGGGGCTGTTCTTC.

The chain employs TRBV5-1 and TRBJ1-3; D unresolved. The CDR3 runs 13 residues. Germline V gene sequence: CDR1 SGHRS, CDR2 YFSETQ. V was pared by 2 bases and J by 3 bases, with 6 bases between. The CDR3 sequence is CASSFEGGNTIYF. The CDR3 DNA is TGCGCCAGCAGCTTTGAGGGTGGAAACACCATATATTTT. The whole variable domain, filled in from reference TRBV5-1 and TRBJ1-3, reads KAGVTQTPRYLIKTRGQQVTLSCSPISGHRSVSWYQQTPGQGLQFLFEYFSETQRNKGNFPGRFSGRQFSNSRSEMNVSTLELGDSALYLCASSFEGGNTIYFGEGSWLTVV.

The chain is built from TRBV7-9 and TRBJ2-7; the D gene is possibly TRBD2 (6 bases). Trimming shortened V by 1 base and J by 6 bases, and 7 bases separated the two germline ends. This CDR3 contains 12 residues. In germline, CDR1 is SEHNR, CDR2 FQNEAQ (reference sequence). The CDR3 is CASSLGGGEQYF. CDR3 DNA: TGTGCCAGCAGCTTAGGGGGAGGCGAGCAGTACTTC. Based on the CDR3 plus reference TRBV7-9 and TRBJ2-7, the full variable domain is DTGVSQNPRHKITKRGQNVTFRCDPISEHNRLYWYRQTLGQGPEFLTYFQNEAQLEKSRLLSDRFSAERPKGSFSTLEIQRTEQGDSAMYLCASSLGGGEQYFGPGTRLTVT.

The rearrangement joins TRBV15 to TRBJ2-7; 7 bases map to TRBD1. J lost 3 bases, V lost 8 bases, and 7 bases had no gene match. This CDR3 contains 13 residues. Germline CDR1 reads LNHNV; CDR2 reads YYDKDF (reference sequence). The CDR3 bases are TGTGCCACCCGTCCCCGGGACAGCTACGAGCAGTACTTC. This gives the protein CATRPRDSYEQYF.

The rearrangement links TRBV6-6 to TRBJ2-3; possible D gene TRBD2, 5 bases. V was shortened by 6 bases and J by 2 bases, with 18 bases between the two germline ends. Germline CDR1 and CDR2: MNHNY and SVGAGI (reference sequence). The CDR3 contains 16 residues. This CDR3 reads CASRLPATGNTDTQYF. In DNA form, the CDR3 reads TGTGCCAGCAGGTTACCGGCAACGGGGAACACAGATACGCAGTATTTT.

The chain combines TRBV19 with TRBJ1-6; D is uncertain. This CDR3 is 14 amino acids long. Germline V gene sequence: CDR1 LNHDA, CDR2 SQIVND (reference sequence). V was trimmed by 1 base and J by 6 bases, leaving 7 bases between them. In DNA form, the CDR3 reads TGTGCCAGTAGTATAGGGGTAGCTAATTCACCCCTCCACTTT. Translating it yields CASSIGVANSPLHF.

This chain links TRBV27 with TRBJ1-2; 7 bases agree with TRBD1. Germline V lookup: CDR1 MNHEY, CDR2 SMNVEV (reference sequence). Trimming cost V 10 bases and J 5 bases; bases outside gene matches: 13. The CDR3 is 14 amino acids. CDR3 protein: CATSSWDRNYGYTF. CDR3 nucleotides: TGTGCCACCAGCTCTTGGGACAGAAATTATGGCTACACCTTC.

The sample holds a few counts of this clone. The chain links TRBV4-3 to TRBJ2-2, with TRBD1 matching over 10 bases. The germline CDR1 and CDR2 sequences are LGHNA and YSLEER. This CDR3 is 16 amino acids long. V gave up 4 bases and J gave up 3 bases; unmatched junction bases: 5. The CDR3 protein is CASSRRGTGDTGELFF. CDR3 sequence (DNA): TGCGCCAGCAGCCGACGTGGGACAGGGGACACCGGGGAGCTGTTTTTT.

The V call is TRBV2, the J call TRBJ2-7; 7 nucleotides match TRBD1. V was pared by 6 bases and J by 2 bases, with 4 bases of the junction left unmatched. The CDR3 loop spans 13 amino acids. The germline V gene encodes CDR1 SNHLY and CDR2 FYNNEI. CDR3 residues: CASRDRAAYEQYF. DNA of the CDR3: TGTGCCAGCAGAGACAGGGCCGCCTACGAGCAGTACTTC.

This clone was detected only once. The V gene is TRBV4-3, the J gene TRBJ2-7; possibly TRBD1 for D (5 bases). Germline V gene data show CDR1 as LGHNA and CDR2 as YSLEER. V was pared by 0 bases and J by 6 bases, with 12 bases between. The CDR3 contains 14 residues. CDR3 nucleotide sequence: TGCGCCAGCAGCCAAGATGGGGCCATCGCCGAGCAGTACTTC. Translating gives CASSQDGAIAEQYF.

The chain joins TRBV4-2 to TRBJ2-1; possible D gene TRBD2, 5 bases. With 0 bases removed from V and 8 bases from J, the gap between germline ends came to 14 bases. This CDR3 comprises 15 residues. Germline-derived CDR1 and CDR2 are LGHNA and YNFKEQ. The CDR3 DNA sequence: TGTGCCAGCAGCCAAGATTCTCGGGGTAATGATGAGCAGTTCTTC. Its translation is CASSQDSRGNDEQFF.

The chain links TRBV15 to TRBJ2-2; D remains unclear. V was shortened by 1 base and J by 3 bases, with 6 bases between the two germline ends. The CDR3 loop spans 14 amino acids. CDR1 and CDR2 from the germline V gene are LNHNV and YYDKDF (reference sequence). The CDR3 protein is CATSRAVDTGELFF. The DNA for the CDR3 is TGTGCCACCAGCAGAGCGGTCGACACCGGGGAGCTGTTTTTT.

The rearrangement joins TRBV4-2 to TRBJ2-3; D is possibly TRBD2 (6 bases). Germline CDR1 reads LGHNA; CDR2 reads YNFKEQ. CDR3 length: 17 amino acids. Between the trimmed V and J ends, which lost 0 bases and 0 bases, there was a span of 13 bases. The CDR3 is CASSQDGGAASTDTQYF. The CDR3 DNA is TGTGCCAGCAGCCAAGATGGAGGGGCGGCTAGCACAGATACGCAGTATTTT.

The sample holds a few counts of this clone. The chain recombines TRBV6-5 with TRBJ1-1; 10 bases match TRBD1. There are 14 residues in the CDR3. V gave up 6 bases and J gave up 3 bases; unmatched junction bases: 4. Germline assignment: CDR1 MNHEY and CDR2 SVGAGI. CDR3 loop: CASRLDRGDTEAFF. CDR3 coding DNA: TGTGCCAGCAGACTGGACAGGGGGGACACTGAAGCTTTCTTT.

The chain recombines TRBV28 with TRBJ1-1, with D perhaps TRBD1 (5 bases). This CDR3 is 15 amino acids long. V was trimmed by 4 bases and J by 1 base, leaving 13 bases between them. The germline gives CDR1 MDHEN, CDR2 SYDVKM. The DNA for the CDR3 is TGTGCCAGCAGTTCCCAGACAGATAAGAACACTGAAGCTTTCTTT. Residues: CASSSQTDKNTEAFF. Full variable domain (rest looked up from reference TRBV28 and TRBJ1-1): DVKVTQSSRYLVKRTGEKVFLECVQDMDHENMFWYRQDPGLGLRLIYFSYDVKMKEKGDIPEGYSVSREKKERFSLILESASTNQTSMYLCASSSQTDKNTEAFFGQGTRLTVV.

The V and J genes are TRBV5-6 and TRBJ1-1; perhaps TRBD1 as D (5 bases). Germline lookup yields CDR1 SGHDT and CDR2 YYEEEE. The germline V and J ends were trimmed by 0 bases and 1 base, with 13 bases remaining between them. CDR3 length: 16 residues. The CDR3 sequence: CASSLGGSLSNTEAFF. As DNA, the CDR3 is TGTGCCAGCAGCTTGGGGGGCAGCCTCTCGAACACTGAAGCTTTCTTT.

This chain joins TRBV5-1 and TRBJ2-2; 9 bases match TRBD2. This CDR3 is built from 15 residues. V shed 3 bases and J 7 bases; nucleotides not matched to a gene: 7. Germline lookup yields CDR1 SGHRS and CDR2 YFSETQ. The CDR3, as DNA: TGCGCCAGCAGCTCTGCGGGACTAGCCCACGGGGAGCTGTTTTTT. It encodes CASSSAGLAHGELFF.